These T cell receptor beta chains were read from a single sample in a study of vaccination effects on CD4 cells after COVID-19. Here immunoSEQ multiplex PCR was the method, and the copy in TCRdb shows in-frame clones only, minus some. Counted here are around 59,000 clones, roughly three quarters occurring once; the ten biggest clones make up just under 2%. No antigen is known for these receptors. The specimen comprised CD4+ T cells from PBMCs cultured with HCoV-OC43 spike peptides, sampled after COVID-19 vaccination. The receptors were gathered from a human donor who received a COVID-19 vaccine. Both conserved end residues are part of each CDR3. D genes are given only for firm matches. Size is stated for part of the rows, as once, few or many counts, or as a class when the clone is expanded.

D gene	J gene	V gene	clone size	CDR3 protein	CDR3 DNA
TRBD1	TRBJ1-6	TRBV2	NA	CASSPATGGGSPLHF	TGTGCCAGCAGTCCTGCGACAGGGGGCGGGTCACCCCTCCACTTT
NA	TRBJ2-5	TRBV2	NA	CASERDGGGETQYF	TGTGCCAGTGAGCGCGATGGGGGAGGCGAGACCCAGTACTTC
TRBD1	TRBJ1-2	TRBV5-1	NA	CASSTEGQGASGYTF	TGCGCCAGCAGCACGGAGGGACAGGGGGCCTCTGGCTACACCTTC
NA	TRBJ1-1	TRBV6-5	NA	CACSGGDTEAFF	TGTGCCTGCTCCGGAGGGGACACTGAAGCTTTCTTT
NA	TRBJ1-4	TRBV6-5	once	CASTEGKILFF	TGTGCCAGCACCGAGGGGAAGATACTGTTTTTT
NA	TRBJ1-5	TRBV2	few	CASTGSPNQPQHF	TGTGCCAGCACGGGCAGCCCCAATCAGCCCCAGCATTTT
TRBD1	TRBJ2-3	TRBV6-4	NA	CASRPDRTSTDTQYF	TGTGCCAGCAGACCGGACAGGACTAGCACAGATACGCAGTATTTT
TRBD1	TRBJ1-2	TRBV6-4	NA	CASSAGDRESYTF	TGTGCCAGCAGTGCTGGGGACAGGGAGAGCTACACCTTC
NA	TRBJ2-3	TRBV6-5	NA	CASSYRLGIHTDTQYF	TGTGCCAGCAGTTATCGTCTGGGCATCCACACAGATACGCAGTATTTT
TRBD1	TRBJ2-3	TRBV19	NA	CASTDRGRGTDTQYF	TGTGCCAGTACCGACCGGGGCAGGGGGACAGATACGCAGTATTTT
NA	TRBJ2-1	TRBV19	NA	CASSGGSGNEQFF	TGTGCCAGTAGTGGTGGGTCCGGCAATGAGCAGTTCTTC
TRBD1	TRBJ2-5	TRBV5-1	NA	CASSLGWAGGAGETQYF	TGCGCCAGCAGCTTGGGATGGGCAGGGGGCGCGGGAGAGACCCAGTACTTC
NA	TRBJ1-1	TRBV5-1	NA	CASSLVPGNTEAFF	TGCGCCAGCAGCTTGGTCCCCGGGAACACTGAAGCTTTCTTT
TRBD1	TRBJ2-3	TRBV7-3	NA	CASSPGTGWTDTQYF	TGTGCCAGCAGCCCCGGGACAGGGTGGACAGATACGCAGTATTTT
NA	TRBJ1-3	TRBV9	NA	CASSAKTDSHPNTIYF	TGTGCCAGCAGCGCCAAAACGGACAGCCATCCAAACACCATATATTTT
TRBD1	TRBJ2-4	TRBV14	NA	CASSFGTGQRGIQYF	TGTGCCAGCAGCTTCGGGACAGGGCAAAGGGGCATTCAGTACTTC
NA	TRBJ1-4	TRBV6-5	NA	CASSFQGEKLFF	TGTGCCAGCAGTTTCCAGGGTGAAAAACTGTTTTTT
TRBD1	TRBJ2-1	TRBV2	NA	CASSMTGGKDEQFF	TGTGCCAGCAGCATGACAGGGGGGAAGGATGAGCAGTTCTTC
NA	TRBJ2-3	TRBV21-1	NA	CASSRPTGAADTQYF	TGTGCCAGCAGCAGACCTACAGGGGCGGCAGATACGCAGTATTTT
TRBD1	TRBJ1-1	TRBV5-1	NA	CASSGSLDRTTMNTEAFF	TGCGCCAGCAGCGGGAGCCTGGACAGGACGACCATGAACACTGAAGCTTTCTTT
NA	TRBJ2-1	TRBV24-1	NA	CATSDSFGELYWNYNEQFF	TGTGCCACCAGTGATTCTTTTGGCGAGTTATATTGGAACTACAATGAGCAGTTCTTC
NA	TRBJ1-4	TRBV2	few	CASRVREGKEKLFF	TGTGCCAGCAGAGTCAGGGAAGGTAAAGAAAAACTGTTTTTT
NA	TRBJ1-2	TRBV12-3/TRBV12-4	NA	CASSSGQGGGYTF	TGTGCCAGCAGTTCGGGTCAGGGAGGGGGCTACACCTTC
TRBD1	TRBJ2-6	TRBV30	once	CAWKGGQGFSGANVLTF	TGTGCCTGGAAAGGGGGACAGGGTTTCTCTGGGGCCAACGTCCTGACTTTC
NA	TRBJ1-5	TRBV14	few	CASSQGSQPQHF	TGTGCCAGCAGCCAAGGTTCTCAGCCCCAGCATTTT
NA	TRBJ2-2	TRBV19	NA	CASRQTGNTGELFF	TGTGCCAGTAGGCAGACAGGGAACACCGGGGAGCTGTTTTTT
TRBD1	TRBJ2-1	TRBV29-1	NA	CSVEEGTGGNYNEQFF	TGCAGCGTTGAAGAGGGTACAGGGGGAAACTACAATGAGCAGTTCTTC
NA	TRBJ1-3	TRBV18	NA	CASSPGQNHGNTIYF	TGTGCCAGCTCACCCGGACAAAATCATGGAAACACCATATATTTT
NA	TRBJ2-2	TRBV5-1	NA	CASSLDSGAGELFF	TGCGCCAGCAGCTTGGATTCAGGGGCCGGGGAGCTGTTTTTT
NA	TRBJ1-6	TRBV5-1	few	CASSSGNDVGDSPLHF	TGCGCCAGCAGCTCGGGAAACGATGTTGGGGATTCACCCCTCCACTTT
TRBD1	TRBJ1-3	TRBV7-8	NA	CASSKQTGWGNTIYF	TGTGCCAGCAGTAAACAGACAGGGTGGGGAAACACCATATATTTT
NA	TRBJ2-5	TRBV24-1	NA	CATSDRTVQETQYF	TGTGCCACCAGTGATCGGACAGTCCAAGAGACCCAGTACTTC
NA	TRBJ2-4	TRBV24-1	once	CATRDRLGKNIQYF	TGTGCCACCCGAGACAGATTGGGGAAAAACATTCAGTACTTC
NA	TRBJ1-5	TRBV29-1	NA	CSARAGSALNQPQHF	TGCAGCGCGAGGGCGGGCTCGGCGCTTAATCAGCCCCAGCATTTT
TRBD1	TRBJ1-1	TRBV5-3	NA	CARSIGQGSNTEAFF	TGTGCCAGAAGCATAGGACAGGGCAGTAACACTGAAGCTTTCTTT
NA	TRBJ1-4	TRBV7-2	few	CASSLKAKTNEKLFF	TGTGCCAGCAGCTTAAAAGCAAAAACTAATGAAAAACTGTTTTTT